Presented here are 30 T cell receptor beta chains from one specimen sequenced in a study of cytomegalovirus exposure and HLA in healthy donors. Researchers ran the PCR with 60 Vbeta and 13 Jbeta primers. Assay: immunoSEQ multiplex PCR; the TCRdb copy retains only in-frame clones and omits some. The sample records some 50,000 clones, around 67% being singletons. What was sequenced was PBMCs. These TCRs come from a woman in her fifties or sixties in good health and CMV-seropositive.

This clone occurred a few times. CDR3 sequence: CASSDQGLSGYTF. The CDR3 DNA is TGTGCCAGTAGTGACCAGGGTCTGAGCGGCTACACCTTC. The chain couples TRBV19 to TRBJ1-2; the D gene is possibly TRBD1 (5 bases). Germline V gives CDR1 LNHDA, CDR2 SQIVND (reference sequence). Trimming took off 5 bases at V and 8 bases at J, with 15 bases between the two ends. The CDR3 consists of 13 residues.

V gene TRBV18 combines with J gene TRBJ1-2, with D unresolved. Germline V CDR1 and CDR2: KGHSH, LQKENI. The CDR3 runs to 12 residues. Trimming shortened V by 3 bases and J by 4 bases, and 6 bases separated the two germline ends. The CDR3 sequence: CASSPAGYGYTF. In DNA form, the CDR3 reads TGTGCCAGCTCACCTGCGGGCTATGGCTACACCTTC.

The chain couples TRBV7-2 to TRBJ2-1; 7 nucleotides match TRBD2. There are 16 residues in the CDR3. CDR1 is SGHTA, CDR2 FQGNSA, per germline. After removal of 3 bases from V and 1 base from J, the junction contained 6 bases not matched to a gene. In DNA form, the CDR3 reads TGTGCCAGCAGCTTGAGCAGCGGGGCGTCCTACAATGAGCAGTTCTTC. This codes for CASSLSSGASYNEQFF.

The rearrangement links TRBV11-2 to TRBJ1-1, with TRBD1 as a possible D gene (5 bases). The germline gives CDR1 SGHAT, CDR2 FQNNGV. The CDR3 runs 14 residues. Trimming took off 1 base at V and 5 bases at J, with 11 bases between the two ends. CDR3 sequence reads: CASSLGAQGTEAFF. In DNA form, the CDR3 reads TGTGCCAGCAGCTTAGGCGCTCAGGGAACTGAAGCTTTCTTT.

The chain couples TRBV5-1 to TRBJ1-3; TRBD1 might be the D (6 bases). The germline V gene encodes CDR1 SGHRS and CDR2 YFSETQ. The CDR3 consists of 21 residues. V dropped 4 bases and J dropped 0 bases, with 29 bases sitting between them. The CDR3 region has the DNA TGCGCCAGCAGCCACATATCCCGAGGGGGAATTGATCCTGACTCTGGAAACACCATATATTTT. Amino acids: CASSHISRGGIDPDSGNTIYF. Using reference TRBV5-1 and TRBJ1-3 for the parts outside the CDR3, the full variable domain is KAGVTQTPRYLIKTRGQQVTLSCSPISGHRSVSWYQQTPGQGLQFLFEYFSETQRNKGNFPGRFSGRQFSNSRSEMNVSTLELGDSALYLCASSHISRGGIDPDSGNTIYFGEGSWLTVV.

The rearrangement uses TRBV19 and TRBJ1-2, with 8 bases identical to TRBD1. CDR1 LNHDA and CDR2 SQIVND come from the germline V gene (reference sequence). This CDR3 is 13 amino acids long. Trimming at V came to 7 bases and at J to 2 bases, leaving 3 bases not matched to a gene. CDR3 loop: CASTGTGNYGYTF. The CDR3 bases are TGTGCCAGTACCGGGACAGGCAACTATGGCTACACCTTC.

V gene TRBV19 combines with J gene TRBJ2-6, with 10 bases fitting TRBD2. The CDR3 covers 18 residues. V shed 6 bases, J shed 4 bases, and the junction held 12 bases outside the gene matches. Germline V gene data show CDR1 as LNHDA and CDR2 as SQIVND (reference sequence). Written as DNA, the CDR3 is TGTGCCAGTAGCCCAGCCCTTAGCGGGAGGATAGGGGCCAACGTCCTGACTTTC. It yields the protein CASSPALSGRIGANVLTF.

The V and J genes are TRBV28 and TRBJ2-1; TRBD2 matches at 13 bases. There are 17 residues in the CDR3. The germline gives CDR1 MDHEN, CDR2 SYDVKM. V was clipped by 3 bases and J by 7 bases; unmatched bases: 9. The CDR3 region is CASSFRTSGGKGNEQFF. Here the CDR3 DNA reads TGTGCCAGCAGTTTCAGGACTAGCGGGGGTAAGGGGAATGAGCAGTTCTTC.

This clone has a handful of counts. This chain joins TRBV18 and TRBJ2-5; unclear D gene. The CDR3 runs 13 residues. Deletions cut 1 base from V and 2 bases from J, with 5 bases between. CDR1 and CDR2 (germline): KGHSH, LQKENI. In nucleotides, the CDR3 is TGTGCCAGCTCACCACGCCTACAAGAGACCCAGTACTTC. It specifies CASSPRLQETQYF.

The chain has TRBV27 and TRBJ2-7, with a possible D match to TRBD2 (6 bases). The length of the CDR3 is 14 residues. From germline, CDR1 is MNHEY and CDR2 SMNVEV (reference sequence). V was shortened by 4 bases and J by 2 bases, with 12 bases between the two germline ends. The CDR3 DNA sequence: TGTGCCAGCAGTTCGCCAGCGGGCGCCTACGAGCAGTACTTC. The encoded protein is CASSSPAGAYEQYF.

The CDR3 loop reads CAISGWATDTQYF. For the CDR3, the DNA is TGTGCCATTAGCGGGTGGGCCACAGATACGCAGTATTTT. The chain joins TRBV7-9 to TRBJ2-3, with 7 bases matching TRBD2. The germline V gene has CDR1 SEHNR and CDR2 FQNEAQ (reference sequence). CDR3 length: 13 amino acids. J gave up 2 bases and V 10 bases, and 6 bases lay outside the gene matches. The full variable domain, completed using reference TRBV7-9 and TRBJ2-3, is DTGVSQNPRHKITKRGQNVTFRCDPISEHNRLYWYRQTLGQGPEFLTYFQNEAQLEKSRLLSDRFSAERPKGSFSTLEIQRTEQGDSAMYLCAISGWATDTQYFGPGTRLTVL.

The chain is built from TRBV7-2 and TRBJ1-5; D call uncertain. The V gene lost 0 bases and the J gene lost 4 bases, with 19 bases spanning the gap. The length of the CDR3 is 18 residues. The V gene's germline CDR1 is SGHTA and CDR2 FQGNSA. CDR3 DNA sequence: TGTGCCAGCAGCTTAGCGGAGGAGCGAAACGTCCCGAATCAGCCCCAGCATTTT. Amino acids: CASSLAEERNVPNQPQHF.

The chain links TRBV5-1 to TRBJ1-1; 9 nucleotides agree with TRBD1. V was pared by 4 bases and J by 1 base, with 5 bases of the junction left unmatched. The CDR3 has 15 amino acids. Germline values: CDR1 SGHRS, CDR2 YFSETQ. CDR3 sequence: CASSGGDRANTEAFF. CDR3 in DNA: TGCGCCAGCAGCGGGGGGGACAGGGCGAACACTGAAGCTTTCTTT. Together with reference TRBV5-1 and TRBJ1-1, the CDR3 gives the full variable domain: KAGVTQTPRYLIKTRGQQVTLSCSPISGHRSVSWYQQTPGQGLQFLFEYFSETQRNKGNFPGRFSGRQFSNSRSEMNVSTLELGDSALYLCASSGGDRANTEAFFGQGTRLTVV.

This chain connects TRBV13 to TRBJ2-2; 10 bases match TRBD1. The V gene's germline CDR1 is PRHDT and CDR2 FYEKMQ (reference sequence). The J segment lost 3 bases and the V segment lost 5 bases, leaving 9 bases of the junction unmatched. The CDR3 contains 17 residues. The CDR3 nucleotides are TGTGCCAGCAGCACAGGCCCGGACAGGGGGTACACCGGGGAGCTGTTTTTT. This encodes CASSTGPDRGYTGELFF.

Only a few counts were recorded for this clone. The chain joins TRBV4-2 to TRBJ1-6, with D hard to call. Deletions cut 0 bases from V and 8 bases from J, with 5 bases between. The length of the CDR3 is 13 residues. Germline loops: CDR1 LGHNA, CDR2 YNFKEQ. CDR3 region: CASSQEFYSPLHF. Written as DNA, the CDR3 is TGTGCCAGCAGCCAAGAATTCTATTCACCCCTCCACTTT.

This chain joins TRBV28 and TRBJ2-1; D may be TRBD1 (6 bases). The CDR3 runs 15 residues. Trimming shortened V by 2 bases and J by 5 bases, and 13 bases separated the two germline ends. CDR1 MDHEN and CDR2 SYDVKM come from the germline V gene. CDR3 in DNA: TGTGCCAGCAGTTTAAAGGGGGACACTGACAATGAGCAGTTCTTC. Translation gives CASSLKGDTDNEQFF.

The chain couples TRBV5-1 to TRBJ1-2; TRBD1 matches at 7 bases. V lost 2 bases and J lost 6; bases outside the gene matches: 1. Germline lookup yields CDR1 SGHRS and CDR2 YFSETQ. This CDR3 has 12 amino acids. The CDR3 loop reads CASSLQGNGYTF. The CDR3 DNA is TGCGCCAGCAGCTTACAGGGGAATGGCTACACCTTC.

V gene TRBV6-5 combines with J gene TRBJ2-1; 8 bases are a match to TRBD2. CDR1 and CDR2 (germline): MNHEY, SVGAGI. This CDR3 is built from 16 residues. V shed 0 bases, J shed 4 bases, and the junction held 5 bases outside the gene matches. CDR3 DNA: TGTGCCAGCAGTTACTCGTCTCCTAGCGGGTACAATGAGCAGTTCTTC. It translates to CASSYSSPSGYNEQFF.

The gene calls are TRBV28 and TRBJ2-5; 12 bases map to TRBD2. CDR3 length: 15 amino acids. The germline V gene has CDR1 MDHEN and CDR2 SYDVKM. With V trimmed by 4 bases and J by 6 bases, 6 bases remained unmatched. The CDR3 protein is CASSSTSGSVKTQYF. CDR3 coding DNA: TGTGCCAGCAGTTCGACTAGCGGGAGTGTCAAGACCCAGTACTTC.

This clone was counted only a few times. J is TRBJ1-5 and V is TRBV15; D gene uncertain. CDR3 length: 17 residues. Deletions cut 1 base from V and 0 bases from J, with 13 bases between. From germline, CDR1 is LNHNV and CDR2 YYDKDF (reference sequence). CDR3 DNA: TGTGCCACCAGCAGAGTTCGTGCAGGTTATAGCAATCAGCCCCAGCATTTT. Encoded protein: CATSRVRAGYSNQPQHF.

This chain links TRBV5-6 with TRBJ2-5, with TRBD2 matching over 13 bases. Germline V gene lookup returns CDR1 SGHDT and CDR2 YYEEEE. The CDR3 covers 17 residues. The V gene end was trimmed by 2 bases and the J gene end by 4 bases; junction bases not matched to a gene: 8. The CDR3: CASSFLTSGGDRETQYF. The CDR3 nucleotides read TGTGCCAGCAGCTTTCTAACTAGCGGGGGGGATCGAGAGACCCAGTACTTC.

The sample holds one count of this clone. One end of the junction fails to match germline, which may point to a read error. The genes are TRBV10-1 and TRBJ2-3; D not certain. The CDR3 runs to 16 residues. CDR1 is WNHNN, CDR2 SYGVQD, per germline (reference sequence). The CDR3 coding sequence is TGCGCCAGCATTGAGCTGGGCCTCTCTAGCACAGATACGCAGTATTTT. Encoded protein: CASIELGLSSTDTQYF.

This clone was picked up one time. The rearrangement links TRBV1 to TRBJ2-3; the DNA was not used to check the table's D call, TRBD2. TRBV1 is a known pseudogene. The CDR3 has 14 amino acids. The CDR3: CTREASGVGDTQYF. For the CDR3, the DNA is TGCACCAGAGAGGCGTCGGGAGTGGGAGATACGCAGTATTTT.

The table lists this clone with a few counts. The V call is TRBV28, the J call TRBJ1-1; no clear D gene. Per the germline V gene, CDR1 is MDHEN and CDR2 is SYDVKM. The V and J ends lost 6 bases and 6 bases respectively, with 26 bases between them. This CDR3 contains 17 residues. The DNA of the CDR3 is TGTGCCAGCAGCTACCTGAGCGGCGGGCGTATAAAGGCTGAAGCTTTCTTT. It codes for CASSYLSGGRIKAEAFF. The entire variable domain, with the rest obtained from reference TRBV28 and TRBJ1-1, is as follows: DVKVTQSSRYLVKRTGEKVFLECVQDMDHENMFWYRQDPGLGLRLIYFSYDVKMKEKGDIPEGYSVSREKKERFSLILESASTNQTSMYLCASSYLSGGRIKAEAFFGQGTRLTVV.

CDR3 sequence: CASSTSISGRAYEQYF. DNA of the CDR3: TGTGCCAGCAGCACATCCATTAGCGGGAGGGCCTACGAGCAGTACTTC. The rearrangement uses TRBV9 and TRBJ2-7, with TRBD2 matching over 11 bases. V lost 4 bases and J lost 2; bases outside the gene matches: 8. The CDR3 has 16 amino acids. Per the germline V gene, CDR1 is SGDLS and CDR2 is YYNGEE.

This rearrangement joins TRBV5-1 to TRBJ1-4; D gene uncertain. CDR1 SGHRS and CDR2 YFSETQ come from the germline V gene. The ends were cut back, 4 bases at V and 8 bases at J, with 15 bases in the middle. This CDR3 is 14 amino acids long. The DNA for the CDR3 is TGCGCCAGCAGCCAAGAGAGAACGGGGGAAAAACTGTTTTTT. Protein product: CASSQERTGEKLFF.

This clone was counted only a few times. The rearrangement uses TRBV27 and TRBJ2-7; 7 bases match TRBD1. Germline V lookup: CDR1 MNHEY, CDR2 SMNVEV (reference sequence). V lost 3 bases to trimming and J lost 1 base; unmatched junction nucleotides: 9. CDR3 length equals 16 residues. The CDR3: CASSFPFRGQSYEQYF. The CDR3 DNA sequence: TGTGCCAGCAGTTTCCCCTTCAGGGGACAGTCCTACGAGCAGTACTTC.

Turning to this clone: One end of the junction varies from germline; a read error may be responsible. This chain links TRBV7-9 with TRBJ1-1; 7 bases agree with TRBD1. In germline, CDR1 is SEHNR, CDR2 FQNEAQ (reference sequence). The CDR3 contains 12 residues. The CDR3 DNA is TGTTCCAGCAGCTTGCCAGGGGGGGAAGCTTTCTTT. Its protein is CSSSLPGGEAFF.

This clone was seen more than once but under ten times. The chain couples TRBV10-2 to TRBJ2-7; D is possibly TRBD1 (6 bases). CDR3 length equals 15 residues. V shed 7 bases and J shed 6 bases, with 22 bases lying between them. Germline V gives CDR1 WSHSY, CDR2 SAAADI. The CDR3 nucleotides read TGCGCCAGCATCCCAGGGGACATCGGTTCCACCGAGCAGTACTTC. Its protein is CASIPGDIGSTEQYF.

This sequence joins TRBV7-2 and TRBJ1-1; weak D call: TRBD1 (6 bases). There are 14 residues in the CDR3. Germline V gene data show CDR1 as SGHTA and CDR2 as FQGNSA. V gave up 5 bases and J gave up 9 bases, with 19 bases separating them. The CDR3 DNA follows: TGTGCCAGCAGCCTCCAACCCGGGACACTCCAAGCTTTCTTT. Its protein product is CASSLQPGTLQAFF.